The 14 T cell receptor beta chains below were found in one sample sequenced in a study of beta chain features in type 1 diabetes. cDNA synthesis used the whole RNA isolate, giving expressed TCRB sequences. Libraries were prepared by immunoSEQ multiplex PCR; TCRdb keeps only in-frame clonotypes and omits some of them. This sample has fewer than 200,000 clones, with around 8% found just once. The specimen was central memory CD4+ T cells from blood. The origin of the receptors is a man between 18 and 35 years old in good health.

This clone turned up a few times. The chain employs TRBV7-9 and TRBJ2-5, with 8 bases fitting TRBD1. The V and J ends lost 5 bases and 3 bases, in that order; junction bases with no gene match: 8. The CDR3 covers 15 residues. Germline CDR1 and CDR2: SEHNR and FQNEAQ (reference sequence). CDR3 amino acids: CASSGQGVAKETQYF. DNA of the CDR3: TGTGCCAGCAGCGGACAGGGTGTTGCCAAAGAGACCCAGTACTTC.

The genes are TRBV18 and TRBJ2-3; 12 positions match TRBD2. After removal of 6 bases from V and 3 bases from J, the junction contained 1 base not matched to a gene. This CDR3 contains 14 residues. Germline V gene lookup returns CDR1 KGHSH and CDR2 LQKENI. In DNA, the CDR3 is TGTGCCAGCTCCGGGACTAGCGGGACAGATACGCAGTATTTT. This codes for CASSGTSGTDTQYF.

This clone was counted ten times or more. J is TRBJ1-2 and V is TRBV28, with no clear D. V was trimmed by 6 bases and J by 4 bases, leaving 15 bases between them. Germline V gives CDR1 MDHEN, CDR2 SYDVKM. This CDR3 has 14 residues. The CDR3 coding sequence is TGTGCCAGCAGCTTTACCGGGAGAAGCTATGGCTACACCTTC. It codes for CASSFTGRSYGYTF.

A few counts support this clone. The J gene is TRBJ2-5, the V gene TRBV7-2, with 10 nucleotides matching TRBD1. Germline loops: CDR1 SGHTA, CDR2 FQGNSA. V was pared by 1 base and J by 3 bases, with 2 bases of the junction left unmatched. This CDR3 region has 15 residues. Here the CDR3 DNA reads TGTGCCAGCAGCTTAGGCGGGACAGGGGAAGAGACCCAGTACTTC. This gives the protein CASSLGGTGEETQYF. The whole variable domain, remainder taken from reference TRBV7-2 and TRBJ2-5, is GAGVSQSPSNKVTEKGKDVELRCDPISGHTALYWYRQSLGQGLEFLIYFQGNSAPDKSGLPSDRFSAERTGGSVSTLTIQRTQQEDSAVYLCASSLGGTGEETQYFGPGTRLLVL.

This clone has only a few counts. The rearrangement joins TRBV6-1 to TRBJ2-1, with TRBD2 matching 7 bases. V lost 6 bases to trimming and J lost 8 bases; unmatched junction nucleotides: 7. The CDR3 runs to 13 residues. The germline CDR1 and CDR2 sequences are MNHNS and SASEGT. The CDR3 here is CASRVGGADEQFF. In DNA, the CDR3 is TGTGCCAGCAGAGTGGGAGGGGCGGATGAGCAGTTCTTC.

This clone was observed a few times. The rearrangement joins TRBV5-1 to TRBJ2-5; 9 bases line up with TRBD1. Per the germline V gene, CDR1 is SGHRS and CDR2 is YFSETQ. V was clipped by 3 bases and J by 4 bases; unmatched bases: 10. This CDR3 has 16 amino acids. The CDR3 spells CASSWSPGQGGETQYF. The CDR3 DNA is TGCGCCAGCAGCTGGTCCCCGGGACAGGGTGGAGAGACCCAGTACTTC.

There are a few counts of this clone. The chain joins TRBV28 to TRBJ2-5; TRBD1 might be the D (6 bases). The V gene lost 5 bases and the J gene lost 2 bases, with 15 bases spanning the gap. CDR1 and CDR2 (germline): MDHEN, SYDVKM. CDR3 length equals 15 residues. The CDR3 DNA reads TGTGCCAGCAGTCCAGGGGCGGTCTCACAAGAGACCCAGTACTTC. It translates to CASSPGAVSQETQYF.

This clone was detected ten times or more. J is TRBJ1-1 and V is TRBV28; unclear D gene. CDR1 and CDR2 (germline): MDHEN, SYDVKM. The CDR3 contains 12 residues. Trimming left V 7 bases short and J 0 bases short, with 6 bases between. CDR3 protein: CASNSMNTEAFF. CDR3 bases: TGTGCCAGCAACAGCATGAACACTGAAGCTTTCTTT.

This clone was counted a few times. The CDR3 sequence is CASSLTSSGANVLTF. As DNA, the CDR3 is TGTGCCAGCAGTTTAACAAGCTCTGGGGCCAACGTCCTGACTTTC. The chain combines TRBV6-5 with TRBJ2-6; D unclear. The CDR3 has 15 amino acids. V lost 4 bases, J lost 0 bases, and 7 bases lay in between. Germline CDR1 reads MNHEY; CDR2 reads SVGAGI.

This clone was detected a few times. This sequence joins TRBV10-2 and TRBJ1-5; D not resolved. V was trimmed by 3 bases and J by 5 bases, leaving 14 bases between them. CDR3 length: 15 residues. Germline V gene data show CDR1 as WSHSY and CDR2 as SAAADI. The CDR3 loop reads CASSDIISNDQPQHF. The DNA of the CDR3 is TGCGCCAGCAGTGATATCATCTCTAACGATCAGCCCCAGCATTTT.

This rearrangement joins TRBV6-5 to TRBJ2-3; D might be TRBD2 (6 bases). Trimming pared 7 bases from V and 2 bases from J, leaving 10 bases between. The CDR3 is 13 amino acids. Germline V gene sequence: CDR1 MNHEY, CDR2 SVGAGI. The CDR3 region has the DNA TGTGCCAGCATGACTAGTCTCACAGATACGCAGTATTTT. This translates into CASMTSLTDTQYF.

This clone has a handful of counts. The chain employs TRBV30 and TRBJ1-2; D ambiguous. The CDR3 consists of 12 residues. V lost 3 bases, J lost 4 bases, and 9 bases lay in between. The germline gives CDR1 GTSNPN, CDR2 SVGIG (reference sequence). CDR3 in amino acids: CAWSRDTYGYTF. The CDR3 DNA reads TGTGCCTGGAGCCGGGATACCTATGGCTACACCTTC.

In this sample, this clone turned up many times. V gene TRBV30 combines with J gene TRBJ2-1, with D hard to call. V was clipped by 0 bases and J by 6 bases, with 6 bases between them. This CDR3 is 12 amino acids long. Germline CDR1 reads GTSNPN; CDR2 reads SVGIG (reference sequence). CDR3 region: CAWSVFSNEQFF. CDR3 coding DNA: TGTGCCTGGAGTGTATTCTCCAATGAGCAGTTCTTC.

The chain has TRBV6-1 and TRBJ1-2; 7 bases align to TRBD1. The CDR3 sequence is 13 residues long. Per germline, CDR1 MNHNS and CDR2 SASEGT. The CDR3 protein is CGMGDRASYGYTF. The CDR3 nucleotides read TGTGGAATGGGCGACAGGGCCTCCTATGGCTACACCTTC.